This T cell receptor beta chain derives from a study of blood T cell repertoires in COVID-19. V dropped 8 bases and J dropped 0; count of bases not matched to a gene: 6. The V gene's germline CDR1 is SEHNR and CDR2 FQNEAQ (reference sequence). There are 15 residues in the CDR3. Assay: immunoSEQ multiplex PCR; the TCRdb copy retains only in-frame clones and omits some. The sample holds about 480,000 clones, roughly 89% seen once. The receptor was derived from a man aged 18 to 30 with COVID-19, enrolled during active disease. The genes are TRBV7-9 and TRBJ2-7, with 11 bases matching TRBD1. Sequencing used peripheral blood. CDR3 residues: CASAPGTGGSYEQYF. The DNA for the CDR3 is TGTGCCAGCGCACCCGGGACAGGGGGCTCCTACGAGCAGTACTTC.